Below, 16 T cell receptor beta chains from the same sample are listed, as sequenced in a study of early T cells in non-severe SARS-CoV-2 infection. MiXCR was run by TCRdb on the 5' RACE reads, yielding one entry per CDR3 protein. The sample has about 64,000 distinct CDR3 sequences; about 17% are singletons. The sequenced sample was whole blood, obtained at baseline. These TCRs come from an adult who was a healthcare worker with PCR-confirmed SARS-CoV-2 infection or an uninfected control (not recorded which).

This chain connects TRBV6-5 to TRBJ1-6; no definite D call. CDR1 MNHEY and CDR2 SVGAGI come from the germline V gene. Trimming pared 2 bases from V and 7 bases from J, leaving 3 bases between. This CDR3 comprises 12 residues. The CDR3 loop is CASSYTNSPLHF. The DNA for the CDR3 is TGTGCCAGCAGTTACACAAATTCACCCCTCCACTTT.

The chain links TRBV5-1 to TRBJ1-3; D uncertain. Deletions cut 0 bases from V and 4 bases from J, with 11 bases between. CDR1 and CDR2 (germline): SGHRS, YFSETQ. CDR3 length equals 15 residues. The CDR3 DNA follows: TGCGCCAGCAGCTTGGGGGAGTTCTACGGAAACACCATATATTTT. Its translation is CASSLGEFYGNTIYF.

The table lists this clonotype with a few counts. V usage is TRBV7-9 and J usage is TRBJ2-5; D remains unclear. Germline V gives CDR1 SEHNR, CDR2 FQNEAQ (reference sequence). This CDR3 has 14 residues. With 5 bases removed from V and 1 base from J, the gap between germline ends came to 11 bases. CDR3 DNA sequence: TGTGCCAGCAGCACCGGTGGGATCCAAGAGACCCAGTACTTC. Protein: CASSTGGIQETQYF.

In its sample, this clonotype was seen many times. The CDR3 reads CASREGVGTEAFF. In DNA, the CDR3 is TGTGCCAGCAGGGAGGGGGTAGGGACTGAAGCTTTCTTT. The chain uses TRBV7-2 and TRBJ1-1; TRBD1 might be the D (6 bases). The CDR3 runs to 13 residues. CDR1 SGHTA and CDR2 FQGNSA come from the germline V gene. Trimming pared 6 bases from V and 5 bases from J, leaving 13 bases between.

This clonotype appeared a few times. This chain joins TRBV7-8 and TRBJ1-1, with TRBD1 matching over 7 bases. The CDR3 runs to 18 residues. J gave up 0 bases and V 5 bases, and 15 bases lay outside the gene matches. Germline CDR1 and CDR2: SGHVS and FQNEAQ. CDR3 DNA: TGTGCCAGCAGCAAAACGGGACAGCCGCAAGGTATGAACACTGAAGCTTTCTTT. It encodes CASSKTGQPQGMNTEAFF.

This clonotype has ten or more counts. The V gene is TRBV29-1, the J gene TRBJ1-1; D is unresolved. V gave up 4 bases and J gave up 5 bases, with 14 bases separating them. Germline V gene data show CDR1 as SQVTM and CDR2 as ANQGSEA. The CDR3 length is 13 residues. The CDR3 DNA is TGCAGCGTTGCCCCCAGCCCGGGGACTGAAGCTTTCTTT. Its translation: CSVAPSPGTEAFF. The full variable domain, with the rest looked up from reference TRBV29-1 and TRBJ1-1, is SAVISQKPSRDICQRGTSLTIQCQVDSQVTMMFWYRQQPGQSLTLIATANQGSEATYESGFVIDKFPISRPNLTFSTLTVSNMSPEDSSIYLCSVAPSPGTEAFFGQGTRLTVV.

The CDR3 protein is CASSLTGGGYGYTF. The DNA of the CDR3 is TGCGCCAGCAGCTTGACAGGGGGAGGATATGGCTACACCTTC. The chain uses TRBV5-1 and TRBJ1-2, with TRBD1 identical over 8 bases. This CDR3 contains 14 residues. Germline-derived CDR1 and CDR2 are SGHRS and YFSETQ. V gave up 1 base and J gave up 5 bases; unmatched junction bases: 4.

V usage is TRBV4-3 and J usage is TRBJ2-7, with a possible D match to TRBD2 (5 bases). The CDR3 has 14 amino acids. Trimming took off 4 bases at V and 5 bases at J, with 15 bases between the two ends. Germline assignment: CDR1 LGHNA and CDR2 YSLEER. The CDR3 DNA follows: TGCGCCAGCAGCCTAAGGCCCTTCGGGAACGAGCAGTACTTC. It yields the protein CASSLRPFGNEQYF.

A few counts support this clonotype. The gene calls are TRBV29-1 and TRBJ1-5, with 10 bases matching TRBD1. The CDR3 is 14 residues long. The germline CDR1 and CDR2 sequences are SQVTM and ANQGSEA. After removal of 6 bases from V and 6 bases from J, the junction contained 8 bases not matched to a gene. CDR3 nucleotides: TGCAGCGTCAGGACAGGGGGGGAAGGTCAGCCCCAGCATTTT. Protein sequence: CSVRTGGEGQPQHF.

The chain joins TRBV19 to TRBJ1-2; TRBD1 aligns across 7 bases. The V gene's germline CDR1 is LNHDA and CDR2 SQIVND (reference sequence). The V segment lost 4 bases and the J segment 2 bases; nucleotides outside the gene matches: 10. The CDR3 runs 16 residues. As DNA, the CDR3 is TGTGCCAGTAGTAAGAGTGGGACAGCAAAGAACTATGGCTACACCTTC. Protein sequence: CASSKSGTAKNYGYTF.

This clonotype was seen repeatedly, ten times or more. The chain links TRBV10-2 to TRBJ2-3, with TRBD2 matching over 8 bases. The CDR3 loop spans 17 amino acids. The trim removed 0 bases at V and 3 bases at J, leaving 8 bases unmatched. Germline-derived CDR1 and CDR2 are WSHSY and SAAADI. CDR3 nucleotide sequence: TGCGCCAGCAGTGAGTCGGTCGGGGGGGCGGTTACAGATACGCAGTATTTT. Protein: CASSESVGGAVTDTQYF.

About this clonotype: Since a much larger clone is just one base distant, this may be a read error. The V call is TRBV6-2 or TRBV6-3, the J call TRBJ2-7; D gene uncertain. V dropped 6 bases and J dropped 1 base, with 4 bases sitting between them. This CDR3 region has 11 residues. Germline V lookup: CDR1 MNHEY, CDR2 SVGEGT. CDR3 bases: TGTGCCAGCAGCAAATCCTACGAGCAGTACTTC. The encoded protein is CASSKSYEQYF.

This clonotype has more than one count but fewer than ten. CDR3 region: CASSYRQGPQHF. In nucleotides, the CDR3 is TGTGCCAGCAGTTACAGACAGGGGCCCCAGCATTTT. The rearrangement joins TRBV6-5 to TRBJ1-5; 7 bases align to TRBD1. The CDR3 spans 12 residues. V was pared by 2 bases and J by 9 bases, with 1 base of the junction left unmatched. In germline, CDR1 is MNHEY, CDR2 SVGAGI.

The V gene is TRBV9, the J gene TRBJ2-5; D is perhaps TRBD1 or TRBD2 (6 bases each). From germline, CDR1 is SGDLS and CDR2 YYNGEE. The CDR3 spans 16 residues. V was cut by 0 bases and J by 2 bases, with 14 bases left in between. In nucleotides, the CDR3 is TGTGCCAGCAGCGTAGCGGGGGCGACGTTACAAGAGACCCAGTACTTC. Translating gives CASSVAGATLQETQYF.

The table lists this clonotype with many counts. This CDR3 reads CASSPRRGAGIKYEQYF. DNA for the CDR3: TGTGCCAGCTCACCGAGGCGGGGAGCGGGGATTAAGTACGAGCAGTACTTC. The chain joins TRBV18 to TRBJ2-7, with 7 bases aligning to TRBD2. The V and J ends lost 3 bases and 4 bases, in that order; junction bases with no gene match: 15. Germline-derived CDR1 and CDR2 are KGHSH and LQKENI. This CDR3 spans 17 amino acids.

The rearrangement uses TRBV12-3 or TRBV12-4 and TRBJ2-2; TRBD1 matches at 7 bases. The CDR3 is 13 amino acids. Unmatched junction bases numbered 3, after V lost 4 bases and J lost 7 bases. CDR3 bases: TGTGCCAGCAGTTACAGGGGCAGCGGGGAGCTGTTTTTT. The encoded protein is CASSYRGSGELFF.